The rows below give T cell receptor beta chains drawn from one sample of a study of blood T cell repertoires in COVID-19. Sequenced by immunoSEQ multiplex PCR; TCRdb stores in-frame clones only, minus some. The sample records about 65,000 clones, under 95% being singletons. Sequences were obtained from peripheral blood. The origin of the receptors is a man aged 65-85 years with active COVID-19. The CDR3 runs from the conserved cysteine through the conserved F or W. A D gene is named only where the DNA matches it firmly. For some rows the clone size is stated as once, few or many, or as a class when expanded; others skip it.

j_gene	d_gene	abundance	v_gene	CDR3nt	CDR3aa
TRBJ2-7	TRBD1	once	TRBV2	TGTGCCAGCAGGGCGACAGGGGGCTCCTACGAGCAGTACTTC	CASRATGGSYEQYF
TRBJ2-3	TRBD2	NA	TRBV3-1/TRBV3-2	TGTGCCAGCAGCCAAGGGGGACTAGGAGGAGATACGCAGTATTTT	CASSQGGLGGDTQYF
TRBJ1-2	NA	NA	TRBV5-6	TGTGCCAGCAGCCCGCACTCCTATGGCTACACCTTC	CASSPHSYGYTF
TRBJ1-3	NA	NA	TRBV7-9	TGTGCCAGCAGCTTAACCGTTGGGGCCTCTGGAAACACCATATATTTT	CASSLTVGASGNTIYF
TRBJ2-5	NA	once	TRBV5-4	TGTGCCAGCAGCCCCGTGGAGGGGGCGCGGGAGACCCAGTACTTC	CASSPVEGARETQYF
TRBJ1-5	NA	NA	TRBV11-3	TGTGCCAGCAGCTCAGGCGGCGGGGGTGGGCCCCAGCATTTT	CASSSGGGGGPQHF
TRBJ1-1	TRBD1	NA	TRBV5-6	TGTGCCAGCAGCTTTACAGGGGCTTATAACACTGAAGCTTTCTTT	CASSFTGAYNTEAFF
TRBJ2-2	TRBD1	NA	TRBV7-8	TGTGCCAGCAGCCCGGGACAGGTACCTGCCGGGGAGCTGTTTTTT	CASSPGQVPAGELFF
TRBJ2-3	TRBD2	once	TRBV5-1	TGCGCCAGCAGCCCATCCGGGGCTAGCGGGCTTGTAGATACGCAGTATTTT	CASSPSGASGLVDTQYF
TRBJ2-2	TRBD2	NA	TRBV7-3	TGTGCCAGCAGCAACCAGCGGGGCGACACCGGGGAGCTGTTTTTT	CASSNQRGDTGELFF
TRBJ1-4	NA	NA	TRBV5-3	TGTGCCAGAAGCTCCAACCGGGGGAAGGGTGAAAAACTGTTTTTT	CARSSNRGKGEKLFF
TRBJ2-6	NA	NA	TRBV7-2	TGTGCCAGCAGCTTAGCGGCAACCTCTGGGGCCAACGTCCTGACTTTC	CASSLAATSGANVLTF
TRBJ1-1	NA	NA	TRBV18	TGTGCCAGCTCACTACCCGCGGCGGGGGCTGAAGCTTTCTTT	CASSLPAAGAEAFF
TRBJ1-1	TRBD1	NA	TRBV19	TGTGCCAGTAGTATAGATTCGACAGGGAGACGCACTGAAGCTTTCTTT	CASSIDSTGRRTEAFF
TRBJ2-7	NA	NA	TRBV20-1	TGCAGTGCTAGTCGGTCAGGCGAGACCTACGAGCAGTACTTC	CSASRSGETYEQYF
TRBJ2-7	TRBD1	NA	TRBV7-8	TGTGCCAGCAGCTGGGGACAGTCCTACGAGCAGTACTTC	CASSWGQSYEQYF
TRBJ1-5	TRBD1	NA	TRBV5-6	TGTGCCAGCAGCTTAGGACAGGGGGCCATTCAGCCCCAGCATTTT	CASSLGQGAIQPQHF
TRBJ2-5	NA	NA	TRBV7-8	TGTGCCAGCAGCTTGGACAACAGGCAAATCCAAGAGACCCAGTACTTC	CASSLDNRQIQETQYF
TRBJ1-2	NA	once	TRBV29-1	TGCAGCGTTGAGGACCCGGGAGATGGCTACACCTTC	CSVEDPGDGYTF
TRBJ1-5	TRBD1	NA	TRBV19	TGTGCCAGTAGTATAACAGGGGAAGGCAATCAGCCCCAGCATTTT	CASSITGEGNQPQHF
TRBJ2-2	NA	NA	TRBV7-2	TGTGCCAGCAGCTTAGCGCGGGCTAACACCGGGGAGCTGTTTTTT	CASSLARANTGELFF
TRBJ1-5	TRBD1	NA	TRBV12-3/TRBV12-4	TGTGCCAGCAGTCCCGGGACAGAGCTCCAGCATTTT	CASSPGTELQHF
TRBJ1-1	TRBD1	NA	TRBV29-1	TGCAGCGTTGAGGGACAGGTGAACACTGAAGCTTTCTTT	CSVEGQVNTEAFF
TRBJ2-7	TRBD1	NA	TRBV7-9	TGTGCCAGCAGCTTAGTTTATGGACAGGGGCTGATTTACGAGCAGTACTTC	CASSLVYGQGLIYEQYF
TRBJ2-1	NA	NA	TRBV10-3	TGTGCCATCAGCGCAGGGTACGGCGATGAGCAGTTCTTC	CAISAGYGDEQFF
TRBJ2-1	TRBD2	once	TRBV18	TGTGCCAGCTCACCGCGGGCGGGAGGGGTTAATGAGCAGTTCTTC	CASSPRAGGVNEQFF
TRBJ2-1	NA	once	TRBV10-3	TGTGCCATCAGTGAGTCTGGGGGGAGAAACAATGAGCAGTTCTTC	CAISESGGRNNEQFF